The 32 T cell receptor beta chains reported below all come from one sample, sequenced in a study of shared clonotypes between healthy human individuals. This table comes from immunoSEQ multiplex PCR, and its TCRdb copy is limited to in-frame clones, with some not included. Found here are some 2,100,000 clones, about 93% of them singletons; the top ten hold 1.5% to 2%. The naive CD8 population came from CD45RO-negative cells selected for CCR7, without terminally differentiated effector memory CD45RA+ cells. The sample was naive CD8+ T cells from PBMCs. The receptor set was obtained from a man aged 18-30 years in good health. Some clones in this sample may be carry-over from other donors' samples.

The DNA of the CDR3 is TGTGCCAGTACCTCTGGACGGGCCTTGAACACTGAAGCTTTCTTT. Translated, it gives CASTSGRALNTEAFF. V and J are TRBV19 and TRBJ1-1; D not certain. V lost 7 bases and J 0 bases, leaving 15 bases between the germline ends. CDR1 LNHDA and CDR2 SQIVND come from the germline V gene (reference sequence). The CDR3 loop spans 15 amino acids.

This chain connects TRBV15 to TRBJ2-1; TRBD2 matches at 13 bases. CDR1 is LNHNV, CDR2 YYDKDF, per germline (reference sequence). V shed 1 base, J shed 8 bases, and the junction held 17 bases outside the gene matches. CDR3 length equals 20 residues. The CDR3 DNA is TGTGCCACCAGCAGAGCTTTGCAGGACACGGGACTAGCGGGACTCTATGAGCAGTTCTTC. Its protein is CATSRALQDTGLAGLYEQFF.

V is TRBV9 and J is TRBJ2-7; no clear D. The V end lost 1 base, the J end lost 0 bases, and 8 bases lay between the germline ends. From germline, CDR1 is SGDLS and CDR2 YYNGEE. This CDR3 spans 14 amino acids. CDR3 protein: CASSVTESSYEQYF. DNA for the CDR3: TGTGCCAGCAGCGTAACCGAGAGCTCCTACGAGCAGTACTTC. The whole variable domain, filled in from reference TRBV9 and TRBJ2-7, reads DSGVTQTPKHLITATGQRVTLRCSPRSGDLSVYWYQQSLDQGLQFLIQYYNGEERAKGNILERFSAQQFPDLHSELNLSSLELGDSALYFCASSVTESSYEQYFGPGTRLTVT.

A note on this clone: Other DNA sequences in this specimen translate into the identical CDR3. This chain joins TRBV5-1 and TRBJ2-7; D is ambiguous. V shed 4 bases and J shed 0 bases, with 8 bases lying between them. This CDR3 region has 13 residues. Germline assignment: CDR1 SGHRS and CDR2 YFSETQ. The CDR3 is CASSLTPSYEQYF. In nucleotides, the CDR3 is TGCGCCAGCAGCCTCACCCCCTCCTACGAGCAGTACTTC.

The V and J genes are TRBV9 and TRBJ2-6; 11 nucleotides line up with TRBD1. V shed 3 bases, J shed 0 bases, and the junction held 2 bases outside the gene matches. Germline lookup yields CDR1 SGDLS and CDR2 YYNGEE. The CDR3 runs 17 residues. CDR3 coding DNA: TGTGCCAGCAGCGCGGGACAGGGGGGCTCTGGGGCCAACGTCCTGACTTTC. Translated, it gives CASSAGQGGSGANVLTF.

V and J are TRBV27 and TRBJ2-7, with TRBD2 as a possible D gene (6 bases). Germline V lookup: CDR1 MNHEY, CDR2 SMNVEV (reference sequence). The V end lost 4 bases, the J end lost 3 bases, and 16 bases lay between the germline ends. The CDR3 contains 15 residues. The CDR3 bases are TGTGCCAGCAGTTCCCGGGACTCTATGATCTACGAGCAGTACTTC. It encodes CASSSRDSMIYEQYF.

V is TRBV5-6 and J is TRBJ1-2; TRBD1 aligns across 12 bases. Germline V gives CDR1 SGHDT, CDR2 YYEEEE. The length of the CDR3 is 13 residues. The V segment lost 2 bases and the J segment 10 bases; nucleotides outside the gene matches: 3. The CDR3 DNA sequence: TGTGCCAGCAGCTTCGGGACAGGGGGCGACTACACCTTC. Translation gives CASSFGTGGDYTF.

V and J are TRBV7-2 and TRBJ2-1; possible D gene TRBD2, 5 bases. The germline gives CDR1 SGHTA, CDR2 FQGNSA. The CDR3 is made up of 16 amino acids. The V and J ends lost 5 bases and 8 bases respectively, with 22 bases between them. This CDR3 reads CASSPEEELRWDEQFF. CDR3 in DNA: TGTGCCAGCAGCCCCGAGGAGGAACTACGGTGGGATGAGCAGTTCTTC.

This clone came up a few times. Other DNA sequences in the same sample also yield this CDR3. The chain combines TRBV29-1 with TRBJ1-5, with 7 bases that match TRBD1. The junction had 4 bases not matched to a gene; V was cut back by 5 bases and J by 0 bases. Germline CDR1 and CDR2: SQVTM and ANQGSEA. The CDR3 runs to 14 residues. The CDR3 region is CSVRTGYSNQPQHF. In DNA, the CDR3 is TGCAGCGTTAGGACAGGTTATAGCAATCAGCCCCAGCATTTT.

The rearrangement uses TRBV7-4 and TRBJ2-7, with D uncertain. The CDR3 contains 11 residues. The germline V and J ends were trimmed by 1 base and 5 bases, with 3 bases remaining between them. CDR1 SGHVT and CDR2 SQSDAQ come from the germline V gene. The CDR3 coding sequence is TGTGCCAGCAGCTTAGAAGACGAGCAGTACTTC. This codes for CASSLEDEQYF.

Concerning this clone itself: Within the sample, other DNA sequences also encode this same CDR3. CDR3 DNA: TGTGCCAGCAGCTTAGTAGGACCCGGGGAGCTGTTTTTT. Amino acids: CASSLVGPGELFF. This rearrangement joins TRBV7-2 to TRBJ2-2; D gene uncertain. Trimming removed 1 base at V and 6 bases at J, with 6 bases between. The CDR3 spans 13 residues. Per the germline V gene, CDR1 is SGHTA and CDR2 is FQGNSA.

In this sample, this clone turned up a few times. The genes are TRBV30 and TRBJ1-1; a weak D match, TRBD1 (5 bases). This CDR3 is 20 amino acids long. Trimming pared 2 bases from V and 0 bases from J, leaving 28 bases between. Germline assignment: CDR1 GTSNPN and CDR2 SVGIG (reference sequence). The CDR3 loop reads CAWSFPPSFGQGRLNTEAFF. The CDR3 DNA follows: TGTGCCTGGAGTTTTCCGCCTTCATTCGGCCAGGGCCGACTGAACACTGAAGCTTTCTTT. Full variable domain (missing parts from reference TRBV30 and TRBJ1-1): SQTIHQWPATLVQPVGSPLSLECTVEGTSNPNLYWYRQAAGRGLQLLFYSVGIGQISSEVPQNLSASRPQDRQFILSSKKLLLSDSGFYLCAWSFPPSFGQGRLNTEAFFGQGTRLTVV.

The rearrangement joins TRBV10-3 to TRBJ2-7, with 8 positions matching TRBD1. Germline CDR1 reads ENHRY; CDR2 reads SYGVKD. The CDR3 is made up of 15 amino acids. The J segment lost 7 bases and the V segment lost 4 bases, leaving 12 bases of the junction unmatched. The CDR3 DNA follows: TGTGCCATCAGTGCCTTTAACAGGGGGGCTCTGGAGCAGTACTTC. It is translated as CAISAFNRGALEQYF.

Concerning this clone itself: The same CDR3 arises from other DNA sequences in this sample as well. The chain has TRBV6-5 and TRBJ2-1, with 9 bases lining up with TRBD2. This CDR3 region has 15 residues. J lost 0 bases, V lost 3 bases, and 0 bases had no gene match. The germline V gene encodes CDR1 MNHEY and CDR2 SVGAGI. CDR3 region: CASSYSGSSYNEQFF. CDR3 bases: TGTGCCAGCAGTTATAGCGGGAGCTCCTACAATGAGCAGTTCTTC.

The chain uses TRBV4-2 and TRBJ1-2; TRBD1 matches 7 bases. The CDR3 covers 18 residues. From germline, CDR1 is LGHNA and CDR2 YNFKEQ. Trimming took 1 base from V and 0 from J; bases not matched to a gene: 11. CDR3 region: CASSQGGGQVTANYGYTF. As DNA, the CDR3 is TGTGCCAGCAGCCAAGGAGGGGGCCAGGTGACAGCTAACTATGGCTACACCTTC.

The rearrangement joins TRBV6-5 to TRBJ1-1; 7 nucleotides agree with TRBD1. The CDR3 runs to 16 residues. V shed 0 bases, J shed 3 bases, and the junction held 7 bases outside the gene matches. In germline, CDR1 is MNHEY, CDR2 SVGAGI. The CDR3 is CASSYSKRQGDTEAFF. The CDR3 DNA follows: TGTGCCAGCAGTTACTCGAAGCGACAGGGTGACACTGAAGCTTTCTTT.

The V and J genes are TRBV4-3 and TRBJ2-7; the D gene could be TRBD1 or TRBD2 (5 bases each). This CDR3 contains 13 residues. Germline lookup yields CDR1 LGHNA and CDR2 YSLEER. V gave up 0 bases and J gave up 9 bases, with 12 bases separating them. The CDR3 DNA reads TGCGCCAGCAGCCAAGACGGGGACGGGGTGCAGTACTTC. This gives the protein CASSQDGDGVQYF.

The rearrangement joins TRBV9 to TRBJ2-5; 7 bases agree with TRBD1. Germline loops: CDR1 SGDLS, CDR2 YYNGEE. The CDR3 consists of 12 residues. Trimming removed 2 bases from V and 11 bases from J; junction bases left unmatched: 6. CDR3 residues: CASSVTDRVQYF. DNA for the CDR3: TGTGCCAGCAGCGTCACCGACAGGGTTCAGTACTTC.

The chain combines TRBV5-8 with TRBJ1-1; no firm D call. Per germline, CDR1 SGHTS and CDR2 YDEGEE. V was shortened by 0 bases and J by 6 bases, with 6 bases between the two germline ends. This CDR3 spans 12 amino acids. The CDR3 here is CASSLVAAEAFF. The CDR3, as DNA: TGTGCCAGCAGCTTGGTGGCGGCTGAAGCTTTCTTT. The full variable domain, rest sourced from reference TRBV5-8 and TRBJ1-1, is EAGVTQSPTHLIKTRGQQATLRCSPISGHTSVYWYQQALGLGLQFLLWYDEGEERNRGNFPPRFSGRQFPNYSSELNVNALELEDSALYLCASSLVAAEAFFGQGTRLTVV.

V gene TRBV28 combines with J gene TRBJ1-5, with D hard to call. The ends were cut back, 1 base at V and 4 bases at J, with 20 bases in the middle. CDR3 size: 18 residues. Per germline, CDR1 MDHEN and CDR2 SYDVKM. CDR3 sequence reads: CASSLLQVAGGLNQPQHF. DNA of the CDR3: TGTGCCAGCAGTTTATTGCAGGTGGCAGGAGGCCTAAATCAGCCCCAGCATTTT.

The chain couples TRBV6-1 to TRBJ1-4; tentative D call: TRBD1 (6 bases). The V end was cut by 2 bases, the J end by 3 bases, with 10 bases between. Germline CDR1 reads MNHNS; CDR2 reads SASEGT. The CDR3 runs to 15 residues. In DNA, the CDR3 is TGTGCCAGCAGTGAATGGACAGTCTCTAATGAAAAACTGTTTTTT. The encoded protein is CASSEWTVSNEKLFF.

V gene TRBV28 combines with J gene TRBJ1-4; the D gene is possibly TRBD1 (5 bases). The germline CDR1 and CDR2 sequences are MDHEN and SYDVKM. The CDR3 totals 17 residues. The ends were cut back, 6 bases at V and 3 bases at J, with 20 bases in the middle. The CDR3 here is CASSTPGVIDPNEKLFF. CDR3 in DNA: TGTGCCAGCAGCACCCCGGGGGTTATCGATCCTAATGAAAAACTGTTTTTT.

The chain recombines TRBV7-8 with TRBJ2-7; 11 positions match TRBD2. After removal of 5 bases from V and 2 bases from J, the junction contained 8 bases not matched to a gene. In germline, CDR1 is SGHVS, CDR2 FQNEAQ. CDR3 length equals 16 residues. CDR3: CASSVGLAGVPYEQYF. For the CDR3, the DNA is TGTGCCAGCAGCGTAGGACTAGCGGGCGTGCCCTACGAGCAGTACTTC.

The rearrangement joins TRBV4-1 to TRBJ2-1; D is undetermined. V was shortened by 0 bases and J by 3 bases, with 3 bases between the two germline ends. The CDR3 totals 13 residues. Germline V gene data show CDR1 as MGHRA and CDR2 as YSYEKL. CDR3 in amino acids: CASSQDHYNEQFF. DNA for the CDR3: TGCGCCAGCAGCCAAGACCACTACAATGAGCAGTTCTTC.

The DNA for the CDR3 is TGTGCCAGCAGCTTAGCTGTGGGGGGGTACGAGCAGTACTTC. This translates into CASSLAVGGYEQYF. The chain links TRBV7-8 to TRBJ2-7; the match to TRBD2 covers 7 bases. The CDR3 extends over 14 amino acids. CDR1 is SGHVS, CDR2 FQNEAQ, per germline. Trimming removed 0 bases from V and 4 bases from J; junction bases left unmatched: 3.

The J gene is TRBJ2-3, the V gene TRBV7-2, with D possibly being TRBD2 (5 bases). Trimming shortened V by 5 bases and J by 4 bases, and 19 bases separated the two germline ends. There are 16 residues in the CDR3. Germline CDR1 SGHTA, CDR2 FQGNSA. For the CDR3, the DNA is TGTGCCAGCAGCCCTCGAGGGCCTCTGGGCCCAGATACGCAGTATTTT. Its protein is CASSPRGPLGPDTQYF.

The V and J genes are TRBV21-1 and TRBJ2-1; the DNA was not used to check the table's D call, TRBD2. TRBV21-1 represents a pseudogene. The CDR3 runs 16 residues. The CDR3 reads CASSKVYSSSYNEQFF. The CDR3 coding sequence is TGTGCCAGCAGCAAAGTTTACTCGAGCTCCTACAATGAGCAGTTCTTC.

This chain joins TRBV7-6 and TRBJ2-5; D is perhaps TRBD1 or TRBD2 (6 bases each). This CDR3 has 18 residues. Trimming left V 0 bases short and J 1 base short, with 18 bases between. Germline CDR1 and CDR2: SGHVS and FNYEAQ. CDR3 nucleotide sequence: TGTGCCAGCAGCTTAGCTCTAGGGGGTCGGGAGAGCCAAGAGACCCAGTACTTC. Its translation: CASSLALGGRESQETQYF.

In the case of this clone: Other DNA variants within this sample encode the same CDR3. The CDR3 region is CASSVVSGDEQYF. CDR3 sequence (DNA): TGTGCCAGCAGCGTAGTATCCGGGGACGAGCAGTACTTC. The chain has TRBV9 and TRBJ2-7; tentatively, D is TRBD2 (5 bases). Looked up from germline, CDR1 is SGDLS and CDR2 is YYNGEE. V was clipped by 0 bases and J by 5 bases, with 9 bases between them. There are 13 residues in the CDR3.

This chain links TRBV6-6 with TRBJ1-2, with D unclear. Trimming cost V 6 bases and J 6 bases, with 14 bases left between them. Germline CDR1 and CDR2: MNHNY and SVGAGI (reference sequence). CDR3 length equals 13 residues. DNA of the CDR3: TGTGCCAGCAGCCCCTTAGGCCCCAATGGCTACACCTTC. This sequence encodes CASSPLGPNGYTF.

This chain connects TRBV19 to TRBJ2-7, with D possibly TRBD2 on 5 matching bases. V was clipped by 4 bases and J by 2 bases, with 12 bases between them. The CDR3 length is 14 residues. CDR1 is LNHDA and CDR2 is SQIVND in the germline V gene (reference sequence). In DNA form, the CDR3 reads TGTGCCAGTAGTAAGGTCGGAGGTCCCTACGAGCAGTACTTC. It encodes CASSKVGGPYEQYF.

Turning to this clone: Other DNA sequences from this sample encode an identical CDR3 as well. V usage is TRBV7-9 and J usage is TRBJ2-1; the D is unclear. V lost 1 base and J 2 bases, leaving 6 bases between the germline ends. CDR3 length: 14 amino acids. Germline CDR1 SEHNR, CDR2 FQNEAQ (reference sequence). This chain's CDR3 is CASSLGGPYNEQFF. In DNA, the CDR3 is TGTGCCAGCAGCTTAGGAGGCCCCTACAATGAGCAGTTCTTC.